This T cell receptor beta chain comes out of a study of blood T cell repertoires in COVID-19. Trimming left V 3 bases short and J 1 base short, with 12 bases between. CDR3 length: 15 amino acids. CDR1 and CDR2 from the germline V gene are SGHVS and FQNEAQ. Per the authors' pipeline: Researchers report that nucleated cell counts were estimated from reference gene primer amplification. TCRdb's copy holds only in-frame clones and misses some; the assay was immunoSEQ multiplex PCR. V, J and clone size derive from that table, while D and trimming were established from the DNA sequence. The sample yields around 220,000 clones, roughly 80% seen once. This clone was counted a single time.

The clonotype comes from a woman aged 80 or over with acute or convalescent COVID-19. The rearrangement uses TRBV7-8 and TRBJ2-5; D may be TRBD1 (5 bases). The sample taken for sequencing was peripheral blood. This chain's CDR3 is CASSFARGTQETQYF. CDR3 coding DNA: TGTGCCAGCAGCTTTGCTAGGGGAACCCAAGAGACCCAGTACTTC.